This T cell receptor (beta chain) was retrieved from a study of blood T cells in healthy people across ages. General study findings and limits: Observed TCR beta diversity per million T cells went down as age went up. This fall followed a roughly linear course with age. The diversity estimates, figures obtained from one million T cells, were considered underestimates. Unsorted PBMCs prevented conclusive naive versus antigen-experienced comparison.

The CDR3 length equals 15 residues, ends included. CDR1 and CDR2 (germline): MNHEY, SMNVEV (reference sequence). Primed by a sample-barcoded 5' primer and a J-beta primer mix, a second PCR proceeded for about 6 to 12 cycles. Each cDNA molecule carried a tag from a template-switch adaptor that contained 12 random nucleotides. MiXCR, applied by TCRdb to the 5' RACE reads, yields one record per CDR3 protein. The repertoire holds around 780,000 distinct CDR3 sequences, just over 55% seen once, with around a quarter in the top ten. There are a few counts of this clonotype. Its antigen is not known. Because the CDR3's place on the DNA is in doubt, the DNA is left out and the CDR3 is given as listed by TCRdb.

This rearrangement joins TRBV27 to TRBJ2-3; the table's TRBD1 call for D was not verified on the DNA. The sample consisted of blood. This sequence originates from a man in his forties or fifties in good health. The CDR3 sequence: CASSTSGQPTDTQYF.